The rows below give T cell receptor beta chains drawn from one sample of a study of cytomegalovirus exposure and HLA in healthy donors. Using immunoSEQ multiplex PCR, the repertoire was profiled, and TCRdb retains in-frame clones only, with some absent. The repertoire includes 90,000 or so clones, roughly 85% of them detected once, and approximately 22% sits in the top ten. The sequenced sample consisted of PBMCs. The receptors were sampled from a man between 18 and 35 years old in good health and CMV-seropositive. CDR3s include the opening cysteine and the closing phenylalanine or tryptophan. A D gene is named only where the DNA matches it firmly. Some rows have no size entry. The others give once, few or many, or a class for an expanded clone.

clone size	V gene	J gene	D gene	CDR3 protein	CDR3 DNA
.	TRBV29-1	TRBJ2-7	.	CSARSYSYEQYF	TGCAGCGCCCGAAGCTACTCCTACGAGCAGTACTTC
.	TRBV27	TRBJ2-1	.	CASKGGPTVSSYNEQFF	TGTGCCAGCAAAGGGGGTCCGACGGTAAGCTCCTACAATGAGCAGTTCTTC
few	TRBV13	TRBJ2-3	TRBD1	CASSLGTGASDTQYF	TGTGCCAGCAGCTTAGGGACAGGGGCGTCAGATACGCAGTATTTT
once	TRBV15	TRBJ1-5	TRBD1	CATRQGGQPQHF	TGTGCCACGAGACAGGGAGGTCAGCCCCAGCATTTT
few	TRBV5-1	TRBJ2-3	TRBD2	CASSPGLAGQYF	TGCGCCAGCAGCCCCGGACTAGCGGGGCAGTATTTT
.	TRBV5-6	TRBJ2-1	.	CASSLDAGYGVPRGNEQFF	TGTGCCAGCAGCTTGGACGCAGGGTACGGCGTACCAAGGGGCAATGAGCAGTTCTTC
.	TRBV6-5	TRBJ1-5	.	CASSPRGGEQPQHF	TGTGCCAGCAGTCCCCGGGGGGGAGAACAGCCCCAGCATTTT
.	TRBV4-1	TRBJ1-3	.	CASSLGSGNTIYF	TGCGCCAGCAGCTTAGGGAGTGGAAACACCATATATTTT
.	TRBV29-1	TRBJ2-7	TRBD1	CSVYPGTGSYEQYF	TGCAGCGTTTACCCCGGGACAGGCTCCTACGAGCAGTACTTC
.	TRBV29-1	TRBJ2-7	.	CSVEGQAYEQYF	TGCAGCGTTGAAGGACAGGCCTACGAGCAGTACTTC
.	TRBV5-4	TRBJ2-7	TRBD1	CASSAGTGATYEQYF	TGTGCCAGCAGCGCGGGGACAGGGGCCACCTACGAGCAGTACTTC
.	TRBV28	TRBJ2-3	TRBD2	CASSFFARLAGGADTQYF	TGTGCCAGCAGTTTTTTCGCCCGACTAGCGGGAGGGGCAGATACGCAGTATTTT
.	TRBV9	TRBJ2-3	TRBD2	CASSRGVDTQYF	TGTGCCAGCAGCCGGGGGGTAGATACGCAGTATTTT
.	TRBV28	TRBJ1-5	TRBD1	CASSPGQGPGWQPQHF	TGTGCCAGCAGTCCGGGACAGGGTCCAGGATGGCAGCCCCAGCATTTT
.	TRBV7-8	TRBJ2-1	TRBD2	CASSPRLAGNNEQFF	TGTGCCAGCAGCCCTCGACTAGCGGGCAACAATGAGCAGTTCTTC
.	TRBV7-8	TRBJ1-1	.	CASSFGRMNTEAFF	TGTGCCAGCAGCTTCGGGAGGATGAACACTGAAGCTTTCTTT
.	TRBV19	TRBJ2-5	.	CASSFVDSSYQETQYF	TGTGCCAGTAGTTTCGTGGACAGCTCGTACCAAGAGACCCAGTACTTC
.	TRBV9	TRBJ2-3	.	CASSGSSIGTDTQYF	TGTGCCAGCAGCGGCTCTAGCATAGGCACAGATACGCAGTATTTT
.	TRBV28	TRBJ1-1	TRBD1	CASSSLEQGAPGTEAFF	TGTGCCAGCAGCTCCTTGGAGCAGGGGGCGCCGGGAACTGAAGCTTTCTTT
.	TRBV4-2	TRBJ2-7	.	CASSQEPDIFSYEQYF	TGTGCCAGCAGCCAAGAACCGGACATCTTCTCCTACGAGCAGTACTTC